The present T cell receptor (beta chain) was sequenced within a study of T cells in Graves' hyperthyroidism and ophthalmopathy. Amplified regions were TCR beta CDR3 sequences from RNA transcripts. The HTBI primer set drove a first-round RT-PCR of the TCR CDR3. TCRdb redid the calling of the multiplex PCR reads with MiXCR, one entry per CDR3 protein. The sample holds some 400,000 distinct CDR3 sequences; under 20% are singletons and the top ten take about 3.7%. The CDR3 loop spans 14 amino acids. V lost 4 bases and J 5 bases, leaving 13 bases between the germline ends. Looked up from germline, CDR1 is SGHTA and CDR2 is FQGTGA. This clonotype was seen many times. Graves' hyperthyroidism without ophthalmopathy progression within 18 months was termed stable. Hyperthyroidism patients were newly diagnosed, had disease duration under 2 months, and were aged 18 to 65 years. Each 10 ml fresh peripheral blood draw supplied the PBMCs.

This receptor was obtained from a young woman with Graves' hyperthyroidism. The chain employs TRBV7-3 and TRBJ2-3; D may be TRBD1 or TRBD2 (5 bases each). The sample was blood. The DNA for the CDR3 is TGTGCCAGCAGCTCCCGGGGCCAAGGAGATACGCAGTATTTT. The encoded protein is CASSSRGQGDTQYF.